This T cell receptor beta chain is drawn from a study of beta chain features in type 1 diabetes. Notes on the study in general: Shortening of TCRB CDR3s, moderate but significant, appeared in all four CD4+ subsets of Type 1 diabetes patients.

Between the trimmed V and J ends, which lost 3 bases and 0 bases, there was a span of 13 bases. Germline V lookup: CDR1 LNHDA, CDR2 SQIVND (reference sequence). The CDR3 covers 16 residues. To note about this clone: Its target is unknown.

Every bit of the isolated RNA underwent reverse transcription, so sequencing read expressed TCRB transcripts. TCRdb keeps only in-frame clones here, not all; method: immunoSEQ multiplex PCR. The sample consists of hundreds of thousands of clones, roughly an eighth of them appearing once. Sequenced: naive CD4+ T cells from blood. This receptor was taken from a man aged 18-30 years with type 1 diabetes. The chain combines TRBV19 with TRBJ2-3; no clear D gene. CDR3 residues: CASSIGLGRSTDTQYF. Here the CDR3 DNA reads TGTGCCAGTAGTATCGGGCTAGGGCGGAGCACAGATACGCAGTATTTT.